Listed below are T cell receptor beta chains from one sample, sequenced in a study of regulatory T cells in long-lasting Graves disease. TCRdb re-analysed the multiplex PCR reads in MiXCR, keeping a single row per CDR3 protein. Among about 340,000 distinct CDR3 sequences, 15% to 20% were seen once, and the ten largest hold 29%. Here the sequenced sample was peripheral blood mononuclear cells (PBMCs), taken when the disease was refractory, from a patient treated with antithyroid drugs. Every receptor here comes from a female donor with Graves disease. CDR3s include the opening cysteine and the closing phenylalanine or tryptophan. Each record gives: J gene, V gene, CDR3 protein.

j_gene: TRBJ1-6; v_gene: TRBV6-1; CDR3aa: CASSPDRAYSPLHF
j_gene: TRBJ2-6; v_gene: TRBV27; CDR3aa: CASSSDRPGANVLTF
j_gene: TRBJ2-2; v_gene: TRBV12-3/TRBV12-4; CDR3aa: CASTLAGGTGELFF
j_gene: TRBJ1-2; v_gene: TRBV5-1; CDR3aa: CASSLEIGSYGYTF
j_gene: TRBJ1-6; v_gene: TRBV4-1; CDR3aa: CASSQPNLGTRNSPLHF
j_gene: TRBJ1-5; v_gene: TRBV12-3/TRBV12-4; CDR3aa: CASSKTGNQPQHF
j_gene: TRBJ1-2; v_gene: TRBV6-1; CDR3aa: CASNPSGLGGYTF
j_gene: TRBJ2-7; v_gene: TRBV20-1; CDR3aa: CSASTSARERYF
j_gene: TRBJ1-2; v_gene: TRBV27; CDR3aa: CASSSWIPGNYGCTF
j_gene: TRBJ1-4; v_gene: TRBV10-3; CDR3aa: CAISEGYWGQGEGATNEKLFF
j_gene: TRBJ2-5; v_gene: TRBV30; CDR3aa: CAWSFLDQETQYF
j_gene: TRBJ2-5; v_gene: TRBV29-1; CDR3aa: CSVNSGIETQYF
j_gene: TRBJ2-2; v_gene: TRBV24-1; CDR3aa: CATSDPAGNTFTGELFF
j_gene: TRBJ1-1; v_gene: TRBV5-4; CDR3aa: CASSTGGQGGAEAFF
j_gene: TRBJ2-7; v_gene: TRBV11-1; CDR3aa: CASSLRDRGSYEQYF
j_gene: TRBJ2-7; v_gene: TRBV18; CDR3aa: CASSPGQGSHEQYF
j_gene: TRBJ1-1; v_gene: TRBV6-5; CDR3aa: CASSLSWWQKERTEAFF
j_gene: TRBJ1-1; v_gene: TRBV12-3/TRBV12-4; CDR3aa: CASTPGGRSTEAFF
j_gene: TRBJ2-5; v_gene: TRBV5-6; CDR3aa: CASSRTSGGMETQYF
j_gene: TRBJ1-5; v_gene: TRBV20-1; CDR3aa: CSAAAGSNQPQHF
j_gene: TRBJ1-6; v_gene: TRBV9; CDR3aa: CASSVAPHWDSPLHF
j_gene: TRBJ1-6; v_gene: TRBV6-1; CDR3aa: CASRTGYGVGNSPLHF
j_gene: TRBJ2-1; v_gene: TRBV12-3/TRBV12-4; CDR3aa: CASSPGGSGRLQFF
j_gene: TRBJ1-5; v_gene: TRBV7-2; CDR3aa: CASSTRWGQPQHF
j_gene: TRBJ2-7; v_gene: TRBV20-1; CDR3aa: CSARVLYLTGSREQYF
j_gene: TRBJ1-5; v_gene: TRBV2; CDR3aa: CASSRNRNSNQPQHF
j_gene: TRBJ1-6; v_gene: TRBV27; CDR3aa: CASSFLGASSYNSPLHF
j_gene: TRBJ2-7; v_gene: TRBV11-2; CDR3aa: CASSSRPTTSGYQVYEQYF
j_gene: TRBJ1-5; v_gene: TRBV9; CDR3aa: CASSVEGGQPQHF
j_gene: TRBJ1-5; v_gene: TRBV15; CDR3aa: CATSRVNGQILSNQPQHF
j_gene: TRBJ1-6; v_gene: TRBV20-1; CDR3aa: CSALLSVSNSPLHF
j_gene: TRBJ2-7; v_gene: TRBV28; CDR3aa: CASSFPLWPYEQYF
j_gene: TRBJ1-1; v_gene: TRBV28; CDR3aa: CASTRQPEAFF
j_gene: TRBJ1-1; v_gene: TRBV11-2; CDR3aa: CASSLDEAVLSEAFF
j_gene: TRBJ1-1; v_gene: TRBV5-1; CDR3aa: CASSLGRLNTEAFF
j_gene: TRBJ2-5; v_gene: TRBV6-1; CDR3aa: CASSQHPLHALQETQYF
j_gene: TRBJ1-5; v_gene: TRBV27; CDR3aa: CASTSLGRGNQPQHF
j_gene: TRBJ2-2; v_gene: TRBV6-2/TRBV6-3; CDR3aa: CASSYKGTGELFF
j_gene: TRBJ2-1; v_gene: TRBV28; CDR3aa: CASSLGSWTRDNEQFF
j_gene: TRBJ1-4; v_gene: TRBV7-9; CDR3aa: CASSPLAEKLFF
j_gene: NA; v_gene: TRBV9; CDR3aa: CASGISNEQFF
j_gene: TRBJ1-1; v_gene: TRBV6-2/TRBV6-3; CDR3aa: CASSSRQGRRQGTEAFF
j_gene: TRBJ2-5; v_gene: TRBV7-2; CDR3aa: CASSFEASGPWAQYF
j_gene: TRBJ2-7; v_gene: TRBV6-1; CDR3aa: CASTRDRESYEQYF
j_gene: TRBJ2-2; v_gene: TRBV7-9; CDR3aa: CASRRAGGPGELFF
j_gene: TRBJ1-5; v_gene: TRBV12-3/TRBV12-4; CDR3aa: CASRHYDSMEAQPQHF
j_gene: TRBJ2-3; v_gene: TRBV30; CDR3aa: CAWRTSGTDTQYF
j_gene: TRBJ1-2; v_gene: TRBV20-1; CDR3aa: CSARGPNYGYTF
j_gene: TRBJ2-5; v_gene: TRBV28; CDR3aa: CASRPLLREGRETQYF
j_gene: TRBJ2-7; v_gene: TRBV19; CDR3aa: CASRGQGSTGNEQYF
j_gene: TRBJ2-5; v_gene: TRBV6-5; CDR3aa: CASSSQTGAQETQYF
j_gene: TRBJ1-4; v_gene: TRBV28; CDR3aa: CASSPGRVGGDDEKLFF
j_gene: TRBJ2-7; v_gene: TRBV12-3/TRBV12-4; CDR3aa: CASSRQESSYEQYF
j_gene: TRBJ2-7; v_gene: TRBV14; CDR3aa: CASSHLRGGRQTEQYF
j_gene: TRBJ2-3; v_gene: TRBV12-3/TRBV12-4; CDR3aa: CASSPPGGADTQYF
j_gene: TRBJ2-1; v_gene: TRBV12-3/TRBV12-4; CDR3aa: CASSPRFPSSYNEQFF
j_gene: TRBJ1-1; v_gene: TRBV11-2; CDR3aa: CASSLVEYGESTEAFF
j_gene: TRBJ1-1; v_gene: TRBV19; CDR3aa: CASSIFGMADLGREAFF
j_gene: TRBJ2-5; v_gene: TRBV20-1; CDR3aa: CSASRFGITETQYF
j_gene: TRBJ2-5; v_gene: TRBV6-1; CDR3aa: CASSPPNQETQYF